The rows below give T cell receptor beta chains drawn from one sample of a study of CD8+ T cells in alopecia areata. Sequencing used immunoSEQ multiplex PCR; TCRdb keeps in-frame clones, though not all of them. The data hold tens of thousands of clones, with roughly 51% observed a single time. Sequencing was carried out using NKG2D-high CD8+ T cells sorted from blood. These receptors were collected from a human donor with alopecia areata. CDR3s include the opening cysteine and the closing phenylalanine or tryptophan.

>TRBJ2-1|TRBV7-3
CASSLGGTLEQFF
>TRBJ2-7|TRBV29-1
CSVAGTSGYEQYF
>TRBJ2-7|TRBV5-1
CASSVSGTPYEQYF
>TRBJ2-7|TRBV27
CASSGGLADISYEQYF
>TRBJ2-3|TRBV29-1
CSVLEPGLAGGSDTQYF
>TRBJ2-1|TRBV19
CASSVLALHNEQFF
>TRBJ2-7|TRBV29-1
CSVEFPLCYEQYF
>TRBJ2-7|TRBV29-1
CSVLRDTLSYEQYF
>TRBJ2-7|TRBV20-1
CSVPGMDEQYF
>TRBJ2-7|TRBV4-1
CASSHPLKEQYF
>TRBJ2-1|TRBV7-2
CASSLEAYNEQFF
>TRBJ1-1|TRBV13
CASSLRAMGTEAFF
>TRBJ2-3|TRBV18
CASSPIAGGTDTQYF
>TRBJ2-3|TRBV7-6
CASSLGQASGKPTDTQYF